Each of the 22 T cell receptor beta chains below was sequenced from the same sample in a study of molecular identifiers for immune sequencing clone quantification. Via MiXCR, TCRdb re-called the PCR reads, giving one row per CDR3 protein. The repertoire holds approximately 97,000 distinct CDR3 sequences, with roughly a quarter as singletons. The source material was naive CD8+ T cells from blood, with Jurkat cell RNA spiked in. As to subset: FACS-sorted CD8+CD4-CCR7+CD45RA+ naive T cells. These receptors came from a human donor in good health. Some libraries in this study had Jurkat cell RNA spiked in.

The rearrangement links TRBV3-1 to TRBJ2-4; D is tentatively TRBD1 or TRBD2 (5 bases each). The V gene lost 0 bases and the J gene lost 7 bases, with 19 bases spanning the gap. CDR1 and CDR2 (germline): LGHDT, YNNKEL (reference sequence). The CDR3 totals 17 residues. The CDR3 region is CASSQDPGQGKLNIQYF. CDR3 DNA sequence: TGTGCCAGCAGCCAAGATCCGGGGCAGGGTAAGCTGAACATTCAGTACTTC. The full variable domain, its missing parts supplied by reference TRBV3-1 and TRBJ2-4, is DTAVSQTPKYLVTQMGNDKSIKCEQNLGHDTMYWYKQDSKKFLKIMFSYNNKELIINETVPNRFSPKSPDKAHLNLHINSLELGDSAVYFCASSQDPGQGKLNIQYFGAGTRLSVL.

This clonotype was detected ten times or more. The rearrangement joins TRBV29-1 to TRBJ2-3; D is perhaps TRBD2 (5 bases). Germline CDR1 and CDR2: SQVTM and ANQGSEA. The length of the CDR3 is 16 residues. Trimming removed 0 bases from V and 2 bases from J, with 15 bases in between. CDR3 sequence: CSVEDSPSPDTDTQYF. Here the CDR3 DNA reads TGCAGCGTTGAAGATAGTCCTAGCCCCGACACAGATACGCAGTATTTT.

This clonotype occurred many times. The CDR3 sequence: CASSPGPDNQPQHF. In DNA form, the CDR3 reads TGTGCCAGCAGCCCCGGACCGGATAATCAGCCCCAGCATTTT. The gene calls are TRBV6-5 and TRBJ1-5, with D unresolved. The V end was cut by 6 bases, the J end by 4 bases, with 13 bases between. The CDR3 is 14 amino acids. From germline, CDR1 is MNHEY and CDR2 SVGAGI.

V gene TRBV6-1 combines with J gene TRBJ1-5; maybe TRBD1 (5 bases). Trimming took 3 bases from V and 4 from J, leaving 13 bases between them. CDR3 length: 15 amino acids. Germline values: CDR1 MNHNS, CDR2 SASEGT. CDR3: CASSDVPGGNQPQHF. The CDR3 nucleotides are TGTGCCAGCAGTGATGTCCCCGGGGGGAATCAGCCCCAGCATTTT.

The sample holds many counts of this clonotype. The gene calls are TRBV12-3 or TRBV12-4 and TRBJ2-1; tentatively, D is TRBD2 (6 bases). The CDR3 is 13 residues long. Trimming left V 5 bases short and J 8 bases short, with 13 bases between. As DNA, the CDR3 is TGTGCCAGCAGTCCGACTAGATCCGATGAGCAGTTCTTC. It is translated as CASSPTRSDEQFF.

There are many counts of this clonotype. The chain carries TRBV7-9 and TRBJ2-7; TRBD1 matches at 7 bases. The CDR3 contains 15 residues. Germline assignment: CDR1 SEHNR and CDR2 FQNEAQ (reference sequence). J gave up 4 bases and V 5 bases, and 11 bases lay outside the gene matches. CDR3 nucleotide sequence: TGTGCCAGCAGCCCCGTCGTAGGGGGCAGGTACGAGCAGTACTTC. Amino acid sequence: CASSPVVGGRYEQYF.

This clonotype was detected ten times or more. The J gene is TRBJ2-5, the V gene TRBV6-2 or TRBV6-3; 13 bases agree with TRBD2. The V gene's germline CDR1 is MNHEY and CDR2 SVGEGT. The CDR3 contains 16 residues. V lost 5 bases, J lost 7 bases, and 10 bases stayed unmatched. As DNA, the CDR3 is TGTGCCAGCAGTGAACGGACTAGCGGGGGCCTCTCGACCCAGTACTTC. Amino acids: CASSERTSGGLSTQYF.

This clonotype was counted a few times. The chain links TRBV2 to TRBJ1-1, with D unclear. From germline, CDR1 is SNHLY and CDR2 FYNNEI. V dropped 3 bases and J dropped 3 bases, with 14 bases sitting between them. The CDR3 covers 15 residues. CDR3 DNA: TGTGCCAGCAGTGACGTCTCCGAGGCCTACACTGAAGCTTTCTTT. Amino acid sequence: CASSDVSEAYTEAFF.

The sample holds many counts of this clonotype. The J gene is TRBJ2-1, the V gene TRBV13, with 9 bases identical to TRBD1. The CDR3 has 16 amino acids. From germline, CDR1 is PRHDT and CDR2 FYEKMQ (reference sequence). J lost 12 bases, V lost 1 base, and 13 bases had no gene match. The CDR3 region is CASSLEGDREGSWQFF. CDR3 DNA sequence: TGTGCCAGCAGCTTAGAGGGGGACAGGGAGGGTAGTTGGCAGTTCTTC.

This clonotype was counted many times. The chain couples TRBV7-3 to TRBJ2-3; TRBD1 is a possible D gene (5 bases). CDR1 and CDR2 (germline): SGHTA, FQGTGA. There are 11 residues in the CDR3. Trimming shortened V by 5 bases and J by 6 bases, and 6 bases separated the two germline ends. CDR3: CASSQGDTQYF. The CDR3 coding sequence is TGTGCCAGCAGCCAGGGCGATACGCAGTATTTT.

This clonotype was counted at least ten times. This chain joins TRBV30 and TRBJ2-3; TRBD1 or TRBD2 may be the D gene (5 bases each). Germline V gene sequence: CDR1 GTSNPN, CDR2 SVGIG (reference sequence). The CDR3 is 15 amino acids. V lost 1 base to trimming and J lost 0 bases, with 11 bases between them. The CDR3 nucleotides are TGTGCCTGGAGTGAGGGGACGGCTAGCACAGATACGCAGTATTTT. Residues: CAWSEGTASTDTQYF. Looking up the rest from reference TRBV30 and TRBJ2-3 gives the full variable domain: SQTIHQWPATLVQPVGSPLSLECTVEGTSNPNLYWYRQAAGRGLQLLFYSVGIGQISSEVPQNLSASRPQDRQFILSSKKLLLSDSGFYLCAWSEGTASTDTQYFGPGTRLTVL.

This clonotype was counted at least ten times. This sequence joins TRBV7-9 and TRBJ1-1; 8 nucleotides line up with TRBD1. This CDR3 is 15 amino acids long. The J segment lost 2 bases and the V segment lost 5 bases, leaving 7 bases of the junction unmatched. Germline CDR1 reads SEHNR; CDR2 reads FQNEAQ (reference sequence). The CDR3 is CASSRKGQANTEAFF. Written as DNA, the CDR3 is TGTGCCAGCAGCCGAAAGGGACAGGCTAACACTGAAGCTTTCTTT.

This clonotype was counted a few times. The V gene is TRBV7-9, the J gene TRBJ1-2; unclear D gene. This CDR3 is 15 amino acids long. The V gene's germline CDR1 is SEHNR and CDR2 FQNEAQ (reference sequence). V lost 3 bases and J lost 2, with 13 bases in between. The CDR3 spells CASSLGLEQNYGYTF. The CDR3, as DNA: TGTGCCAGCAGCTTGGGCTTGGAGCAAAACTATGGCTACACCTTC. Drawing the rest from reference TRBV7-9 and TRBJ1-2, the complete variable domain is DTGVSQNPRHKITKRGQNVTFRCDPISEHNRLYWYRQTLGQGPEFLTYFQNEAQLEKSRLLSDRFSAERPKGSFSTLEIQRTEQGDSAMYLCASSLGLEQNYGYTFGSGTRLTVV.

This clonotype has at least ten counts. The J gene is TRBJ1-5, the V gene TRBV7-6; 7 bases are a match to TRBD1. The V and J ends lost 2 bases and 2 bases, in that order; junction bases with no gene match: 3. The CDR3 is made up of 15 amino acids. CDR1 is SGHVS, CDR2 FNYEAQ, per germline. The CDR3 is CASSLRQGGNQPQHF. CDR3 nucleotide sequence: TGTGCCAGCAGCTTAAGACAGGGAGGCAATCAGCCCCAGCATTTT.

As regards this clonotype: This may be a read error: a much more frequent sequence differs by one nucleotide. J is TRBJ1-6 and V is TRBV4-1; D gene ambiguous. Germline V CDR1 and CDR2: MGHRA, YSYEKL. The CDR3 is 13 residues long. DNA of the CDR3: TGCGCCAGCAGCCAAGGTCGGAATTCACCCCTCCGCTTT. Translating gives CASSQGRNSPLRF.

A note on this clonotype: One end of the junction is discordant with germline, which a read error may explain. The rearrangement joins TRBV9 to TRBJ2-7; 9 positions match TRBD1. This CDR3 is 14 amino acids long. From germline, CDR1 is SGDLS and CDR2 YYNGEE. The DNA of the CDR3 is TGTGCGAGCAGCGTAGTGGACAGGGGCTACGAGCGGTACTTC. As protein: CASSVVDRGYERYF.

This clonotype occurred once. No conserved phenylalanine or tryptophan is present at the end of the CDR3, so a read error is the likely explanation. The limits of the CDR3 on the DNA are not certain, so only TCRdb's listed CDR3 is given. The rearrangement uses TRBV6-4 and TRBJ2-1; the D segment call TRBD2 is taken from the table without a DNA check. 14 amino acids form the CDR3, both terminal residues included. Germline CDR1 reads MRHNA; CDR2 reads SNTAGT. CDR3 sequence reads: CASSDGIAGEAQIY.

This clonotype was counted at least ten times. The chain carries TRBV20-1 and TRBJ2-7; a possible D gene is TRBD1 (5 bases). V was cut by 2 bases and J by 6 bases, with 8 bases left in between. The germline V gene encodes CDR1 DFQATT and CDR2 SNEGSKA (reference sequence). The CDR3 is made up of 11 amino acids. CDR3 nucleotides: TGCAGTGCTAGACAGGGCTCCGAGCAGTACTTC. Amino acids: CSARQGSEQYF.

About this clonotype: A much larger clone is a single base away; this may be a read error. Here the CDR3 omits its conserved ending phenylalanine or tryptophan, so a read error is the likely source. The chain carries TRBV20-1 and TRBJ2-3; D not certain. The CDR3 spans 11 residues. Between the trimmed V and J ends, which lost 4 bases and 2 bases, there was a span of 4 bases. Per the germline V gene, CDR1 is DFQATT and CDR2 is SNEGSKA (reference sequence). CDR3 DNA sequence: TGCAGTGCTACCCCCACAGATACGCAGTATTCT. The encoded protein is CSATPTDTQYS.

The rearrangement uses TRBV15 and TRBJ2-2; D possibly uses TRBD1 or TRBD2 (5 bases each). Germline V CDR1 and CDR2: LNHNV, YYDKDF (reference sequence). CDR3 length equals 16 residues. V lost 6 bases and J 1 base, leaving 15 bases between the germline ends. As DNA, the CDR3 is TGTGCCACCAGACACTCCGGGACCATGAACACCGGGGAGCTGTTTTTT. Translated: CATRHSGTMNTGELFF. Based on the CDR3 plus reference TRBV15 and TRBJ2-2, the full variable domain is DAMVIQNPRYQVTQFGKPVTLSCSQTLNHNVMYWYQQKSSQAPKLLFHYYDKDFNNEADTPDNFQSRRPNTSFCFLDIRSPGLGDTAMYLCATRHSGTMNTGELFFGEGSRLTVL.

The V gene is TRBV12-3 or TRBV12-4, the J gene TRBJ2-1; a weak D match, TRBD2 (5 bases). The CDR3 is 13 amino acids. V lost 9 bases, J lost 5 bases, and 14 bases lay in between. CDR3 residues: CASTRGQNNEQFF. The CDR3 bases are TGTGCCAGTACTAGAGGCCAAAACAATGAGCAGTTCTTC.

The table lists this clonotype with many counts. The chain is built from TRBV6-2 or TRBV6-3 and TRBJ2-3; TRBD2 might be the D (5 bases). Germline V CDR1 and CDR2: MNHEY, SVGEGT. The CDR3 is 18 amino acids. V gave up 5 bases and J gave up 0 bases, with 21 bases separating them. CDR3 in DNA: TGTGCCAGCAGTACCCCGGTATTGGGAACGGGGAGCACAGATACGCAGTATTTT. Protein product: CASSTPVLGTGSTDTQYF.